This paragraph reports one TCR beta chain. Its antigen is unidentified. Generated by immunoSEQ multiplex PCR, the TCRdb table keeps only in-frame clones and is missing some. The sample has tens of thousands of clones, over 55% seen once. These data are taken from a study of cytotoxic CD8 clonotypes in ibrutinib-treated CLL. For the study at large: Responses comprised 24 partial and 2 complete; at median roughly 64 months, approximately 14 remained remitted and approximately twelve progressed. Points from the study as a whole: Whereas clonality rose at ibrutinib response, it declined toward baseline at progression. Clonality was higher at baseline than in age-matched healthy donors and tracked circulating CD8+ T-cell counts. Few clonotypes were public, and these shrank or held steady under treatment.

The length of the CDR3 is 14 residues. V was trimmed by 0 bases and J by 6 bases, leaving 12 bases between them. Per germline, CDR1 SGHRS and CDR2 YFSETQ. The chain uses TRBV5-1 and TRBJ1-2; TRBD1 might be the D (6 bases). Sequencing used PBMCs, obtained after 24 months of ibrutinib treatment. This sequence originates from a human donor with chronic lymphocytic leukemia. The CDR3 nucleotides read TGCGCCAGCAGCTTGGCCGGGACATTAGATGGCTACACCTTC. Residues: CASSLAGTLDGYTF.